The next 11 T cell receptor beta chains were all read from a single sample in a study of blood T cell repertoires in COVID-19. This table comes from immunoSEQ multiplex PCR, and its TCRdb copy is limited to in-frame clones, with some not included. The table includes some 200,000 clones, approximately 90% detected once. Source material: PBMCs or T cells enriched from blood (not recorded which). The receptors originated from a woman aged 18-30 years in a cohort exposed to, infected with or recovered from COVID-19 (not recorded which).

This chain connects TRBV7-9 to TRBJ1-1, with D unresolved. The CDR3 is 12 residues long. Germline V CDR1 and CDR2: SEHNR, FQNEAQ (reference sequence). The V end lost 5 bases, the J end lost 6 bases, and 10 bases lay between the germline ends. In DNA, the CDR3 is TGTGCCAGCAGCACTCAGGTAGCTGAAGCTTTCTTT. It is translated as CASSTQVAEAFF.

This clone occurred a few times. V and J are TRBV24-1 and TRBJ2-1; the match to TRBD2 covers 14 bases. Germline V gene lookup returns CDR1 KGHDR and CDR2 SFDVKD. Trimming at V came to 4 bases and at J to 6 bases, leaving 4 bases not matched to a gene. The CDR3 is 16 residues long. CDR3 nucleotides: TGTGCCACCAGTGAGGAAGGACTAGCGGGAGGCAATGAGCAGTTCTTC. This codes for CATSEEGLAGGNEQFF.

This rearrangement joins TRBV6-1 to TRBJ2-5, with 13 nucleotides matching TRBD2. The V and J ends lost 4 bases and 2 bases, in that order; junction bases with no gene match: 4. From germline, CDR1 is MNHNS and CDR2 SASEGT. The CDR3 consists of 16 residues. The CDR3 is CASSAGTSGAQETQYF. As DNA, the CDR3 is TGTGCCAGCAGTGCAGGGACTAGCGGGGCACAAGAGACCCAGTACTTC.

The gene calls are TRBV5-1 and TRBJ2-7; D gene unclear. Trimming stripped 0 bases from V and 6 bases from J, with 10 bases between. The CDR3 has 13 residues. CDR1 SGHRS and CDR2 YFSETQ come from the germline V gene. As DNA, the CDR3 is TGCGCCAGCAGCTTGGACGTACCCAGCGAGCAGTACTTC. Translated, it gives CASSLDVPSEQYF.

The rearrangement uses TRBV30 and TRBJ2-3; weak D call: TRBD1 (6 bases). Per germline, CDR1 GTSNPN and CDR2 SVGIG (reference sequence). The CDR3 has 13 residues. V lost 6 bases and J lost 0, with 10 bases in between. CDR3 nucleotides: TGTGCCTGCGGACAGACTAGCACAGATACGCAGTATTTT. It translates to CACGQTSTDTQYF.

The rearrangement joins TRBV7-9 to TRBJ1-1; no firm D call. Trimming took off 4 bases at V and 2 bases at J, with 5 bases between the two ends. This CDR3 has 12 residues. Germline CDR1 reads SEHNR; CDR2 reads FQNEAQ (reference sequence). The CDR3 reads CASSWTNTEAFF. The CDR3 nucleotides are TGTGCCAGCAGCTGGACTAACACTGAAGCTTTCTTT.

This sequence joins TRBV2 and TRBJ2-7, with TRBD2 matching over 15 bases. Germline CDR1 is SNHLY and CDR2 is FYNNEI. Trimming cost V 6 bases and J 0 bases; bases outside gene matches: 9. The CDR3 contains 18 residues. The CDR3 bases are TGTGCCAGCAGCCAAGGGACTAGCGGGGGGTCGAGCTCCTACGAGCAGTACTTC. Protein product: CASSQGTSGGSSSYEQYF.

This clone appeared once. CDR3 DNA: TGTGCCAGCACCCTGGGGGGCACTGAAGCTTTCTTT. This codes for CASTLGGTEAFF. V usage is TRBV12-3 or TRBV12-4 and J usage is TRBJ1-1; the D gene is possibly TRBD1 (5 bases). This CDR3 comprises 12 residues. Between the trimmed V and J ends, which lost 7 bases and 4 bases, there was a span of 10 bases.

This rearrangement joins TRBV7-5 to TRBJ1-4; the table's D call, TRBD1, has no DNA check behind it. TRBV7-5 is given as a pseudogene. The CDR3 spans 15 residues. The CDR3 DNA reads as TGTGTCAGAAGCTTAGAAAAGGGGGCGGATGAAAAACTGTTTTTT. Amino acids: CVRSLEKGADEKLFF.

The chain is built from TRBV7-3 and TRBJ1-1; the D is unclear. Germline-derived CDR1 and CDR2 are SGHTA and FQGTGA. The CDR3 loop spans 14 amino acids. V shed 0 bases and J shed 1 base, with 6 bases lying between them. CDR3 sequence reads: CASSLTGRNTEAFF. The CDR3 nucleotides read TGTGCCAGCAGCTTAACGGGCAGGAACACTGAAGCTTTCTTT.

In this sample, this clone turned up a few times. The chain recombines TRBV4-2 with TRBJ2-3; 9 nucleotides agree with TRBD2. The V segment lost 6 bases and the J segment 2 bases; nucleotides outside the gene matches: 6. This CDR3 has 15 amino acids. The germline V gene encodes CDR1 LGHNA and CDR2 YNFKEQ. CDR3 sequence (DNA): TGTGCCAGCAGGGGTAGCGGGAGCTCCACAGATACGCAGTATTTT. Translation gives CASRGSGSSTDTQYF.